This entry is about one TCR beta chain. The data were produced by immunoSEQ multiplex PCR, yet TCRdb's version contains in-frame clones alone and is incomplete. The table shows fewer than 1.4 million clones, with about four fifths occurring only once. The data derive from a study of shared clonotypes between healthy human individuals. The sequence was collected from a man aged 18 to 30 in good health. Some clones in this sample may be carry-over from other donors' samples. The specimen was memory CD4+ T cells from PBMCs. The subset is: CD45RA-negative fraction.

The CDR3 DNA reads TGTGCCACCAGCAGGGGCGGAGGGATTGCAACTAATGAAAAACTGTTTTTT. Its protein product is CATSRGGGIATNEKLFF. The J gene is TRBJ1-4, the V gene TRBV15; D remains ambiguous. CDR1 is LNHNV and CDR2 is YYDKDF in the germline V gene (reference sequence). Trimming stripped 3 bases from V and 0 bases from J, with 14 bases between. CDR3 length: 17 amino acids.